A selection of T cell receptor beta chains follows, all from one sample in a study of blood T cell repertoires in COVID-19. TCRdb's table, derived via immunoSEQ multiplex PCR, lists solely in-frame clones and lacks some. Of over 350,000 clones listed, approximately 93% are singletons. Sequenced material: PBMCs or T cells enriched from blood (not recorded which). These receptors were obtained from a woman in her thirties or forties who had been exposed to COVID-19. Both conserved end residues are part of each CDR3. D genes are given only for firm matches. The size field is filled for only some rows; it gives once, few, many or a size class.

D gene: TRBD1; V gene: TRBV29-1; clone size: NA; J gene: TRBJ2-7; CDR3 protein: CSVPGTGVYEQYF; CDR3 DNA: TGCAGCGTCCCCGGGACAGGGGTCTACGAGCAGTACTTC
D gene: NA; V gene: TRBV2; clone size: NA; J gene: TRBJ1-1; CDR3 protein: CASRAWFGSRGTEAFF; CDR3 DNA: TGTGCCAGCCGGGCTTGGTTCGGGAGCAGAGGGACTGAAGCTTTCTTT
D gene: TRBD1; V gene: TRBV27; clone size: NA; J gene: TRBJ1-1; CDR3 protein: CASSLRQGRAFF; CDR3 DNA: TGTGCCAGCAGTTTACGACAGGGGCGGGCTTTCTTT
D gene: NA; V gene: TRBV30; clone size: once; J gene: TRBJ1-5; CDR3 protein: CAWSVAVNQPQHF; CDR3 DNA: TGTGCCTGGAGTGTCGCAGTTAATCAGCCCCAGCATTTT
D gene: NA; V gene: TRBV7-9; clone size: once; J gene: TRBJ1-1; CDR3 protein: CASSFTSINTEAFF; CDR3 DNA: TGTGCCAGCAGCTTTACTTCGATTAACACTGAAGCTTTCTTT
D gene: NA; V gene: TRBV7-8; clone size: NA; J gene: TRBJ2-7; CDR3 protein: CASSSDWSSYEQYF; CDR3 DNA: TGTGCCAGCAGCTCGGACTGGAGCTCCTACGAGCAGTACTTC
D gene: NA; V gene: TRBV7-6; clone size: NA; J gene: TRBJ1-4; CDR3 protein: CASSFSATNEKLFF; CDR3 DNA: TGTGCCAGCAGCTTTTCTGCAACTAATGAAAAACTGTTTTTT
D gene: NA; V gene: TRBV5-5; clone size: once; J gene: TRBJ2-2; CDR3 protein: CASSLRFSGVNTGELFF; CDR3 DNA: TGTGCCAGCAGCTTGCGGTTTAGCGGCGTGAACACCGGGGAGCTGTTTTTT
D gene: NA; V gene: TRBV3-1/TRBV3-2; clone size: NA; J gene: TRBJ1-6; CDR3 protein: CASRASTGTNSPLHF; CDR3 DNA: TGTGCCAGCAGGGCGTCGACGGGAACTAATTCACCCCTCCACTTT
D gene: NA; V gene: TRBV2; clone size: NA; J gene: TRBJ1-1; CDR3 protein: CARMQGNTEAFF; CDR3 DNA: TGTGCCAGGATGCAGGGGAACACTGAAGCTTTCTTT
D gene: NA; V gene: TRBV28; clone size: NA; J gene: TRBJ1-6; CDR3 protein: CASIESSYNSPLHF; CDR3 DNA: TGTGCCAGCATTGAGAGCTCCTATAATTCACCCCTCCACTTT
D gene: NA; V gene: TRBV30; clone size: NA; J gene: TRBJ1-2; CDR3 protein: CAWRGDSWGYTF; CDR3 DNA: TGTGCCTGGAGAGGGGACTCCTGGGGCTACACCTTC
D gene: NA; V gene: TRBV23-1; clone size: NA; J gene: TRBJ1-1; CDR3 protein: CASSQGGTEAFF; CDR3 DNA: TGCGCCAGCAGTCAGGGGGGGACTGAAGCTTTCTTT
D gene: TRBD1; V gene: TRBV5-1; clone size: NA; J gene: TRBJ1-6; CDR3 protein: CASSMDRNNSPLHF; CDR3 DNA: TGCGCCAGCAGCATGGACAGGAATAATTCACCCCTCCACTTT
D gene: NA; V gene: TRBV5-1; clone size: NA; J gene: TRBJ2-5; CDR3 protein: CASSRAEGKGQETQYF; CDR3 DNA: TGCGCCAGCAGCCGCGCGGAGGGTAAGGGACAAGAGACCCAGTACTTC
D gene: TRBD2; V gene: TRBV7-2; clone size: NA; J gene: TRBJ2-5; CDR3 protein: CASSLVLAGGRETQYF; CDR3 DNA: TGTGCCAGCAGCTTAGTTCTTGCGGGGGGGCGTGAGACCCAGTACTTC
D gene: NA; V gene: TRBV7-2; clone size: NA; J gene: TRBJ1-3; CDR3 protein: CASSLAGLSGNTIYF; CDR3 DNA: TGTGCCAGCAGCTTAGCGGGCCTCTCTGGAAACACCATATATTTT
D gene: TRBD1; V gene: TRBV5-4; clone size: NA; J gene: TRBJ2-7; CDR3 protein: CASSPDRGPYEQYF; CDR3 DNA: TGTGCCAGCAGTCCGGACAGGGGGCCCTACGAGCAGTACTTC
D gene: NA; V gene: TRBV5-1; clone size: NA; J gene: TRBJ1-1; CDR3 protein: CASSLEPGGDTEAFF; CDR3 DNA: TGCGCCAGCAGCTTGGAGCCCGGCGGGGACACTGAAGCTTTCTTT
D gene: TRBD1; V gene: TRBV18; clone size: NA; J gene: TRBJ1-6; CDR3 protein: CASSPPPLMRDRGSPLHF; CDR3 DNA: TGTGCCAGCTCACCACCTCCTCTCATGCGGGACAGGGGTTCACCCCTCCACTTT
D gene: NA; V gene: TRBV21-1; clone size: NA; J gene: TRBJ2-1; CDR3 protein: CASSVDRVLARREQFF; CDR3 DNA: TGTGCCAGCAGCGTCGACAGGGTCCTGGCCCGCCGGGAGCAGTTCTTC
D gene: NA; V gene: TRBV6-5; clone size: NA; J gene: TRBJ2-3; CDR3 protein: CASSPLTTNTQYF; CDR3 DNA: TGTGCCAGCAGTCCCCTCACGACAAATACGCAGTATTTT
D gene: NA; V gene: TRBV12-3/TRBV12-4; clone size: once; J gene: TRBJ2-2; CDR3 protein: CASSWLLTGELFF; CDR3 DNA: TGTGCCAGCAGTTGGCTCCTCACCGGGGAGCTGTTTTTT
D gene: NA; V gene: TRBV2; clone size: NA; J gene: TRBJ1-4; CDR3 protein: CASRGPLSGVKLFF; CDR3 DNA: TGTGCCAGCAGGGGGCCTTTGTCGGGAGTAAAACTGTTTTTT
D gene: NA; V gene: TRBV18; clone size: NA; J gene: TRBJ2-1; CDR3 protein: CASSPQVGYEQFF; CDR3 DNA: TGTGCCAGCTCTCCACAAGTTGGCTATGAGCAGTTCTTC
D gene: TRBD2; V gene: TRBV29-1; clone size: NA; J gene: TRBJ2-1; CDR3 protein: CSAPGTSGRQNEQFF; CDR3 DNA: TGCAGCGCCCCCGGGACTAGCGGGAGGCAGAATGAGCAGTTCTTC
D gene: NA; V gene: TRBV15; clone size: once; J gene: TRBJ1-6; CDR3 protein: CATSSPGISPLHF; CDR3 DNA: TGTGCCACCAGCAGCCCCGGGATATCCCCCCTCCACTTT
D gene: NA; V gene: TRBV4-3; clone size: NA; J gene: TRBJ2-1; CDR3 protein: CASSFSGSYNEQFF; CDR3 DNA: TGCGCCAGCAGCTTTAGCGGCTCCTACAATGAGCAGTTCTTC
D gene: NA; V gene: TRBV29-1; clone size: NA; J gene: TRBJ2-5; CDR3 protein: CSVDLGAWQTQYF; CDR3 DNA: TGCAGCGTTGACCTAGGAGCGTGGCAGACCCAGTACTTC